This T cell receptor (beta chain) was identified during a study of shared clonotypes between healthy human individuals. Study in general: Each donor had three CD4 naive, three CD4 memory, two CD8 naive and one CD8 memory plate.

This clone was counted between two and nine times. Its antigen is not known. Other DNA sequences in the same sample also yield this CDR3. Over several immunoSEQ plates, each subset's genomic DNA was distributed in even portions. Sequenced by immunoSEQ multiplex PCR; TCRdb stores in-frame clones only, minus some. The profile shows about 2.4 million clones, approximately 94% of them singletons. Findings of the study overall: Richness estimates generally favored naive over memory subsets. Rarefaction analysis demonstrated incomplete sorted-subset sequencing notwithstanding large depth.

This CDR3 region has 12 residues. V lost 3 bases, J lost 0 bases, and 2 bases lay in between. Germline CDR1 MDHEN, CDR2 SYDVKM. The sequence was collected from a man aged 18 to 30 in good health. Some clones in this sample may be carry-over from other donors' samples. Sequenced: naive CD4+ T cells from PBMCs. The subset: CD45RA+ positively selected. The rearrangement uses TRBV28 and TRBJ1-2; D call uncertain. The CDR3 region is CASSLANYGYTF. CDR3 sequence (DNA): TGTGCCAGCAGTTTGGCTAACTATGGCTACACCTTC.